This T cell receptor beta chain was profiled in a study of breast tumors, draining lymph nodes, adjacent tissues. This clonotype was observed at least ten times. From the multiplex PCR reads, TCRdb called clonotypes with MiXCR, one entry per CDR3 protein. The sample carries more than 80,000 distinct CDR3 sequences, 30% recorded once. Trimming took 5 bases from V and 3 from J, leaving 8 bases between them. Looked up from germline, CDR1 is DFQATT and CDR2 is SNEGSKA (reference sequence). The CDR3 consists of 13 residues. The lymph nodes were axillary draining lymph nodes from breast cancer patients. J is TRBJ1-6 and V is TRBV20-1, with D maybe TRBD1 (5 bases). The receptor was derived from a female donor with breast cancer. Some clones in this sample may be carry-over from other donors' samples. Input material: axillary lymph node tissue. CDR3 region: CSAQGLYNSPLHF. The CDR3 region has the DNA TGCAGTGCTCAGGGCCTCTATAATTCACCCCTCCACTTT.